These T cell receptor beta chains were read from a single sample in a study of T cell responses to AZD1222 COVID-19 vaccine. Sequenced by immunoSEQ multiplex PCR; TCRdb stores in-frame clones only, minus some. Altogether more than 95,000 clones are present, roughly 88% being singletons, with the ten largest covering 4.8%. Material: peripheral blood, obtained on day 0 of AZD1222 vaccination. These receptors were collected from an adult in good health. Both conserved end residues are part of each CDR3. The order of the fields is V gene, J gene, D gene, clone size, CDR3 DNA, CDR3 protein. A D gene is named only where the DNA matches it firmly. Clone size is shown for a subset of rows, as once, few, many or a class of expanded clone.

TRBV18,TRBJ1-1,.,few,TGTGCCAGCTCAGTAGCCATGAACACTGAAGCTTTCTTT,CASSVAMNTEAFF
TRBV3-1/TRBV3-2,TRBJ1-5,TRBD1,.,TGTGCCAGCAGCCTTCAGGGGGGGAATCAGCCCCAGCATTTT,CASSLQGGNQPQHF
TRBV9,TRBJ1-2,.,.,TGTGCCAGCAGCGTGGACAGCCAAGCTAACTATGGCTACACCTTC,CASSVDSQANYGYTF
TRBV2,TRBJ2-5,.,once,TGTGCCAGCAGTGAAGAGTATAGAGTGCTGCAGACCCAGTACTTC,CASSEEYRVLQTQYF
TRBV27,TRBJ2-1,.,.,TGTGCCAGCAGTTTCCTCACGGGGGACTTATACAATGAGCAGTTCTTC,CASSFLTGDLYNEQFF
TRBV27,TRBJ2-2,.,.,TGTGCCAGCAGTTTGAGTCGGGTCACCGGGGAGCTGTTTTTT,CASSLSRVTGELFF
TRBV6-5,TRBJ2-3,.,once,TGTGCCAGCAGTTACACCCTAAAGGTAGATACGCAGTATTTT,CASSYTLKVDTQYF
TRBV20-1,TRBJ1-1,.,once,TGCAGTCGGACGGAGAACACTGAAGCTTTCTTT,CSRTENTEAFF
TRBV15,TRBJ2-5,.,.,TGTGCCACCAGCAGAGATCATGGGGGAGGCGAGACCCAGTACTTC,CATSRDHGGGETQYF
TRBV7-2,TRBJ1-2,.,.,TGTGCCAGCAGCTTAGCCGCGGAAAACTATGGCTACACCTTC,CASSLAAENYGYTF
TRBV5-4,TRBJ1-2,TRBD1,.,TGTGCCAGCAGCACGGGACAGGTCGCTGGCTACACCTTC,CASSTGQVAGYTF
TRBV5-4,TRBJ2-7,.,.,TGTGCCAGCAGCTTGGACAGGATGGACGAGCAGTACTTC,CASSLDRMDEQYF
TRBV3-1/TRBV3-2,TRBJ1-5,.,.,TGTGCCAGCGCAAGGGGGGGGGAGAGCAATCAGCCCCAGCATTTT,CASARGGESNQPQHF
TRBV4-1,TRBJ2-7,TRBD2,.,TGCGCCAGCAGCCAAGCGTTCCCCAGGGAAGCGGGGGCCTCCTACGAGCAGTACTTC,CASSQAFPREAGASYEQYF
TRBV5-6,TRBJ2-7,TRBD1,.,TGTGCCAGCAGTCCCCGGGACAGATACGAGCAGTACTTC,CASSPRDRYEQYF
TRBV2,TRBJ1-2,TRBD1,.,TGTGCCAGCAGTGGGGACAGGGGGCCTAACTATGGCTACACCTTC,CASSGDRGPNYGYTF